This TCR beta chain derives from a study of beta chain features in type 1 diabetes (dated by TCRdb to the late 2010s). For context, the study as a whole: Mean age, gender distribution, total cell number and subset yield did not differ between patients and healthy donors. A total of some 100,000,000 sorted cells were examined across all samples, and the number of cells per subset was strongly correlated with RNA yield. The study compared the TCRB repertoires of sorted circulating CD4+ T cell subsets in recently diagnosed type 1 diabetes patients with those in matched healthy donors. Naive and central memory subsets were obtained from all 30 or so donors, but regulatory and stem cell-like memory subsets were isolated from only 8 patients and 8 healthy donors. Points the paper makes about the study in general: Type 1 diabetes patients showed a moderate but significant shortening of TCRB CDR3 length in all four CD4+ subsets. Fewer insertions and more nucleotide deletions at VDJ recombination sites were observed in patients with type 1 diabetes, implying thymic rearrangement abnormalities. PCR may preferentially amplify shorter templates, but because patient and control samples were amplified and corrected together, any resulting skew would affect both groups equally. Because cDNA was sequenced instead of genomic DNA, activated cells with high expression could be over-represented, although the groups did not differ in activation or CD3 levels. Naive, central memory and regulatory TCRB repertoires appeared more similar among patients than among healthy donors. HLA sub-analyses involved small numbers of individuals, so any influence of HLA type on TCRB rearrangement remained unresolved.

Concerning this clone itself: It lacks a known antigen. The sample holds no much larger clone one base away, and base qualities are not on file.

The entire amount of isolated RNA was reverse transcribed using the High Capacity cDNA Reverse Transcription Kit, so the sequenced TCRB transcripts were expressed ones. Naive, central memory and regulatory T cell samples underwent deep immunoSEQ sequencing, averaging roughly 3.4 million total reads per sample. After sorted cells were lysed in RLT buffer, RNA was extracted with DNase-treated RNeasy Micro or Mini kits, with the choice depending on cell number. To prevent cross-contamination, each cell subset was processed individually, whereas patient and healthy donor samples were processed jointly. The immunoSEQ multiplex PCR was used to amplify TCRB sequences from cDNA, generating 87-bp fragments that spanned the CDR3 region. The amplicons were sequenced using the Illumina HiSeq platform. On the authors' methods: Synthetic template baselines were used to correct PCR bias computationally, reads within Hamming distance 2 were collapsed, and singletons that could not be merged were discarded. Reads were aligned to IMGT to assign V, D and J genes, CDR3 length, and insertions or deletions at six rearrangement sites. Within each subset, clonotype counts were normalized to sorted cell number, after which true diversity and Gini coefficients were computed with the tcR R package. Repertoire sharing was quantified using the overlap coefficient calculated on TCRB nucleotide sequences. Out-of-frame TCRB sequences from naive cells were analyzed to stand in for the pre-selection repertoire. TCRdb took this table from immuneACCESS and kept in-frame rearrangements with V and J called. Such tables lack part of the clones; where checked against another copy, unresolved V genes explain under half of the gap, and the rest is unexplained. V and J calls and clone size are as listed in that table; D and trimming were resolved from the DNA. The sample table contains hundreds of thousands of clones; only one count was recorded for over 12% of them. The ten top clones hold approximately 0.039% of the sample.

The germline V and J ends show losses of 3 bases and 7 bases respectively, and no gene match explains 6 bases of the junction. From the cysteine through the phenylalanine, the CDR3 covers 15 amino acids. CDR3 DNA only is kept here, 45 bases in frame from base 1. CDR1 and CDR2 are read off the germline V gene (reference sequence) as SEHNR and FQNEAQ. Each donor gave one peripheral blood draw, approximately 120 mL on average, collected into heparinised tubes. Using a panel that included CD45RO, CCR7, CD25, CD127, CD95 and CD27, naive, central memory, regulatory and stem cell-like memory CD4+ T cells were sorted on a BD FACSAria II. Every sorted population had a purity above 98%. PBMCs were isolated right away by Lymphoprep density gradient centrifugation and were stained directly, without culture. Samples were stained and sorted in pairs, with one healthy donor and one patient per experiment, so that batch effects were minimized.

The source is a man aged 18 to 30 with type 1 diabetes. Recombination joined TRBV7-9 with TRBJ2-1, with 10 bases in between that match TRBD1. Specimen: naive CD4+ T cells from blood. Per the publication, the cell subset or site label means: true naive CD4+ T cells. The DNA sequence is TGTGCCAGCAGCTTGAGGACAGGGGGAGGGAATGAGCAGTTCTTC. The encoded protein is CASSLRTGGGNEQFF.